The source of this T cell receptor (beta chain) is a study of Tregs in tolerant kidney transplant recipients. General study findings and limits: Tregs expanded with activated donor B cells seemed most donor-specific. This study did not directly address biological reproducibility. Donor-specific Treg expansion exceeded global Treg expansion in tolerant patients, suggesting antigen drive.

The nonmyeloablative bone marrow transplants came from related graft donors, with transient mixed chimerism. Unstimulated regulatory T cells (CD4+CD25+CD127-), CD4+CD25- non-regulatory cells, CD4 and CD8 cells were FACS-sorted from thawed PBMCs. The repertoire was sequenced with immunoSEQ multiplex PCR; TCRdb's copy has only in-frame clones and lacks some. The data hold about 90,000 clones, with roughly 93% observed a single time. Note on this clone: Its antigen remains unknown.

The V gene's germline CDR1 is SGHRS and CDR2 YFSETQ. This CDR3 has 16 amino acids. The junction had 3 bases not matched to a gene; V was cut back by 0 bases and J by 1 base. The TCR originated in a human patient who received a combined kidney and bone marrow transplant. Some T cells may arise from the graft donor. V gene TRBV5-1 combines with J gene TRBJ2-3; 9 bases line up with TRBD2. The sample consisted of CD4+ T cells from blood (PBMCs), taken 12 months after the transplant. The CDR3 spells CASSLEASGGTDTQYF. The CDR3 region has the DNA TGCGCCAGCAGCTTGGAGGCTAGCGGGGGCACAGATACGCAGTATTTT.